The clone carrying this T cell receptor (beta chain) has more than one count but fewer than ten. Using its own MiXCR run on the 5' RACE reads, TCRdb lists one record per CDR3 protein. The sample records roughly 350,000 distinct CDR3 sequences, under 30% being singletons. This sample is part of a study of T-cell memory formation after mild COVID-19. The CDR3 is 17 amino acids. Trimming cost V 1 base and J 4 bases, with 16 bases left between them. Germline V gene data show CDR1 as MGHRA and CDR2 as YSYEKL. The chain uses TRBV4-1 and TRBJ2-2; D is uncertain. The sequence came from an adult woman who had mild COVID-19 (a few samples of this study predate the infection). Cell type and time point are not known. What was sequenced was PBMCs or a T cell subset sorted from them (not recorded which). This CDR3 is CASSQVNVGPGTGELFF. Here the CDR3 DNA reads TGCGCCAGCAGCCAAGTCAACGTGGGTCCAGGCACCGGGGAGCTGTTTTTT.